Shown below are 18 T cell receptor beta chains from a single sample sequenced in a study of T cell responses to AZD1222 COVID-19 vaccine. Sequencing used immunoSEQ multiplex PCR; TCRdb keeps in-frame clones, though not all of them. The sample records 66,000 or so clones, over 75% being singletons. The sample in question was peripheral blood, obtained on day 0 of AZD1222 vaccination. The receptors come from an adult in good health.

The V call is TRBV3-1 (or the pseudogene TRBV3-2), the J call TRBJ1-1; D is unresolved. The V gene's germline CDR1 is LGHDT and CDR2 YNNKEL (reference sequence). V lost 0 bases and J lost 5, with 1 base in between. The CDR3 has 11 residues. CDR3 loop: CASSQETEAFF. DNA of the CDR3: TGTGCCAGCAGCCAAGAGACTGAAGCTTTCTTT.

The chain has TRBV11-3 and TRBJ2-5, with 10 bases aligning to TRBD2. CDR3 size: 15 residues. The V and J ends lost 5 bases and 3 bases, in that order; junction bases with no gene match: 6. CDR1 is SGHNT, CDR2 YENEEA, per germline. The CDR3 reads CASSQGLAEKETQYF. CDR3 sequence (DNA): TGTGCCAGCAGCCAAGGACTAGCGGAAAAAGAGACCCAGTACTTC.

The chain couples TRBV28 to TRBJ2-7; 8 bases fit TRBD2. Trimming took 8 bases from V and 4 from J; bases not matched to a gene: 10. The CDR3 contains 14 residues. The germline V gene encodes CDR1 MDHEN and CDR2 SYDVKM. The CDR3 sequence is CASGPGTRGYEQYF. The CDR3 DNA follows: TGTGCCAGCGGACCCGGGACTAGGGGATACGAGCAGTACTTC.

The V and J genes are TRBV24-1 and TRBJ1-1, with D tentatively TRBD1 (5 bases). V dropped 2 bases and J dropped 1 base, with 13 bases sitting between them. Germline CDR1 KGHDR, CDR2 SFDVKD. This CDR3 is 16 amino acids long. CDR3 residues: CATSDSGWVPNTEAFF. Written as DNA, the CDR3 is TGTGCCACCAGTGATTCAGGGTGGGTTCCGAACACTGAAGCTTTCTTT.

This sequence joins TRBV28 and TRBJ2-7; 9 bases line up with TRBD2. Germline loops: CDR1 MDHEN, CDR2 SYDVKM. V gave up 6 bases and J gave up 4 bases; unmatched junction bases: 13. The CDR3 runs to 16 residues. The CDR3 DNA sequence: TGTGCCAGCAGAACCCCAAGCGGGAGGAGGATGTACGAGCAGTACTTC. As protein: CASRTPSGRRMYEQYF.

The V and J genes are TRBV5-1 and TRBJ1-4, with D maybe TRBD1 (5 bases). In germline, CDR1 is SGHRS, CDR2 YFSETQ. Trimming left V 7 bases short and J 8 bases short, with 18 bases between. The CDR3 runs 14 residues. The chain's CDR3 is CASSAGPTEEKLFF. For the CDR3, the DNA is TGCGCCAGCTCTGCCGGACCGACAGAGGAAAAACTGTTTTTT.

The rearrangement uses TRBV6-5 and TRBJ1-6; weak D call: TRBD1 (5 bases). The CDR3 sequence is 14 residues long. Germline values: CDR1 MNHEY, CDR2 SVGAGI. The V gene lost 1 base and the J gene lost 7 bases, with 8 bases spanning the gap. This chain's CDR3 is CASSYYGGNSPLHF. The CDR3 region has the DNA TGTGCCAGCAGTTACTACGGGGGGAATTCACCCCTCCACTTT.

The V gene is TRBV29-1, the J gene TRBJ2-7, with 8 positions matching TRBD1. J gave up 0 bases and V 5 bases, and 9 bases lay outside the gene matches. The germline CDR1 and CDR2 sequences are SQVTM and ANQGSEA. The CDR3 spans 15 residues. The CDR3 region is CSVRQGPASSYEQYF. The CDR3 DNA reads TGCAGCGTTCGACAGGGGCCTGCGAGCTCCTACGAGCAGTACTTC.

V usage is TRBV5-1 and J usage is TRBJ2-7; 9 positions agree with TRBD1. Losses at the gene ends were 2 bases for V and 5 bases for J; bases not matched to a gene: 11. Germline CDR1 SGHRS, CDR2 YFSETQ. The CDR3 is made up of 16 amino acids. CDR3 residues: CASSFVTGTGNNEQYF. DNA for the CDR3: TGCGCCAGCAGCTTTGTCACCGGGACAGGGAATAACGAGCAGTACTTC. Variable domain in full (rest from reference TRBV5-1 and TRBJ2-7): KAGVTQTPRYLIKTRGQQVTLSCSPISGHRSVSWYQQTPGQGLQFLFEYFSETQRNKGNFPGRFSGRQFSNSRSEMNVSTLELGDSALYLCASSFVTGTGNNEQYFGPGTRLTVT.

The gene calls are TRBV24-1 and TRBJ2-3; no reliable D call. CDR1 and CDR2 (germline): KGHDR, SFDVKD. V was clipped by 3 bases and J by 0 bases, with 6 bases between them. The CDR3 has 14 residues. The CDR3 here is CATSDPSSTDTQYF. The CDR3 coding sequence is TGTGCCACCAGTGATCCCTCTAGCACAGATACGCAGTATTTT.

The chain couples TRBV3-1 (or the pseudogene TRBV3-2) to TRBJ1-3; D possibly corresponds to TRBD1 (6 bases). This CDR3 contains 13 residues. With 5 bases removed from V and 5 bases from J, the gap between germline ends came to 10 bases. CDR1 is LGHDT and CDR2 is YNNKEL in the germline V gene (reference sequence). This CDR3 is CASSLGQRNTIYF. The CDR3 DNA reads TGTGCCAGCAGCTTGGGACAACGAAACACCATATATTTT.

This sequence joins TRBV4-1 and TRBJ2-3; 16 nucleotides line up with TRBD2. The CDR3 is 16 amino acids. V was pared by 8 bases and J by 4 bases, with 6 bases of the junction left unmatched. The V gene's germline CDR1 is MGHRA and CDR2 YSYEKL. The CDR3 nucleotides are TGCGCCAGCGGGGGACTAGCGGGAGGGCCCGCAGATACGCAGTATTTT. Amino acid sequence: CASGGLAGGPADTQYF.

The chain couples TRBV29-1 to TRBJ2-3; TRBD1 matches at 7 bases. The CDR3 consists of 14 residues. V shed 1 base, J shed 2 bases, and the junction held 3 bases outside the gene matches. The germline V gene has CDR1 SQVTM and CDR2 ANQGSEA. The CDR3 nucleotides are TGCAGCGTTGAAGGGGGACAGAACACAGATACGCAGTATTTT. Encoded protein: CSVEGGQNTDTQYF.

The genes are TRBV28 and TRBJ1-2; D might be TRBD1 (5 bases). The V gene lost 8 bases and the J gene lost 6 bases, with 16 bases spanning the gap. This CDR3 is 13 amino acids long. In germline, CDR1 is MDHEN, CDR2 SYDVKM. CDR3 DNA sequence: TGTGCCAGCCTATCGGAACAGGAACATGGCTACACCTTC. Its protein is CASLSEQEHGYTF.

This clone was counted between two and nine times. The rearrangement joins TRBV28 to TRBJ2-3; 9 bases are a match to TRBD2. CDR1 is MDHEN and CDR2 is SYDVKM in the germline V gene. V lost 6 bases, J lost 6 bases, and 7 bases stayed unmatched. The length of the CDR3 is 14 residues. CDR3 coding DNA: TGTGCCAGCAGAATTCCTAGCGGGGTTGATACGCAGTATTTT. The encoded protein is CASRIPSGVDTQYF.

The genes are TRBV5-1 and TRBJ2-1, with D maybe TRBD1 (5 bases). CDR1 and CDR2 from the germline V gene are SGHRS and YFSETQ. The CDR3 has 12 residues. Between the trimmed V and J ends, which lost 7 bases and 7 bases, there was a span of 12 bases. CDR3: CASGSGRNEQFF. The CDR3 region has the DNA TGCGCCAGCGGGTCAGGGCGGAATGAGCAGTTCTTC.

The chain combines TRBV7-2 with TRBJ2-7, with 7 bases fitting TRBD1. This CDR3 is built from 16 residues. Germline CDR1 is SGHTA and CDR2 is FQGNSA. The junction had 13 bases not matched to a gene; V was cut back by 3 bases and J by 5 bases. CDR3 residues: CASSFTLTGVLDEQYF. The CDR3 DNA follows: TGTGCCAGCAGCTTCACCTTAACAGGGGTCCTCGACGAGCAGTACTTC.

This clone came up a few times. The J gene is TRBJ1-2, the V gene TRBV18; D not resolved. The CDR3 length is 13 residues. Trimming left V 1 base short and J 2 bases short, with 5 bases between. CDR1 KGHSH and CDR2 LQKENI come from the germline V gene. In DNA, the CDR3 is TGTGCCAGCTCACCACAAGGAAACTATGGCTACACCTTC. Translated: CASSPQGNYGYTF.